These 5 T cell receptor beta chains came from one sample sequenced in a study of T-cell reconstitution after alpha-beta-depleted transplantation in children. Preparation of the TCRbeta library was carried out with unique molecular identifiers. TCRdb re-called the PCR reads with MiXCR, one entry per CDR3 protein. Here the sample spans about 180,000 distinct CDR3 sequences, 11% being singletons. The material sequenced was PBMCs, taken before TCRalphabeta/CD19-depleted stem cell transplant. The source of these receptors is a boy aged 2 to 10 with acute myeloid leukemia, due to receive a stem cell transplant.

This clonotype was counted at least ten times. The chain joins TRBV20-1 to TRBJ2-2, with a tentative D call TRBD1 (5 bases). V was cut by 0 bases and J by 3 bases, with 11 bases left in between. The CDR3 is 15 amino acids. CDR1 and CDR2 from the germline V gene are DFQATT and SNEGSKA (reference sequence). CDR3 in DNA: TGCAGTGCTAGAGATCTGGACAAGGACACCGGGGAGCTGTTTTTT. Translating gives CSARDLDKDTGELFF.

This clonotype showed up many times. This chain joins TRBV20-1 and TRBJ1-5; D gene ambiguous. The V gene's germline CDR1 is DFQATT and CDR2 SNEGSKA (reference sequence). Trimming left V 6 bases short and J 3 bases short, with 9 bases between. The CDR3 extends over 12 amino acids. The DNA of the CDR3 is TGCAGTGCCAACAGACCCAATCAGCCCCAGCATTTT. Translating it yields CSANRPNQPQHF.

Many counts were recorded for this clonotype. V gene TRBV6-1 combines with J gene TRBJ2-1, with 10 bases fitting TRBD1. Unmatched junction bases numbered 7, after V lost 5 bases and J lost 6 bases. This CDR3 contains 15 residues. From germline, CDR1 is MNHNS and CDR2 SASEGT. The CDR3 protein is CASSLPGQGTNEQFF. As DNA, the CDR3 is TGTGCCAGCAGTCTCCCGGGACAGGGGACCAATGAGCAGTTCTTC.

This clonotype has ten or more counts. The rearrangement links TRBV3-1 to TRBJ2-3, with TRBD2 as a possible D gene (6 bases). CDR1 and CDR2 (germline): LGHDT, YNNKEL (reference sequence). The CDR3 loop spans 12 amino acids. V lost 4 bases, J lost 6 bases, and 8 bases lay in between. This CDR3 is CASSLSGDTQYF. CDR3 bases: TGTGCCAGCAGCCTCAGCGGGGATACGCAGTATTTT.

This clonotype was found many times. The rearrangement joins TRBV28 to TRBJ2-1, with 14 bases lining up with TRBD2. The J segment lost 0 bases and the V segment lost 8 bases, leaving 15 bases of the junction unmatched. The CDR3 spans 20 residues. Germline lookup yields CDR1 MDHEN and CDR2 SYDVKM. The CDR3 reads CASRRRPTSGRGGSYNEQFF. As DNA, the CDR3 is TGTGCCAGCCGCAGGCGCCCGACTAGCGGGAGGGGTGGCTCCTACAATGAGCAGTTCTTC.